The rows below give T cell receptor beta chains drawn from one sample of a study of blood T cell repertoires in COVID-19. Profiled with immunoSEQ multiplex PCR; TCRdb holds only in-frame clones, not every one. The table shows about 95,000 clones, with 75% to 90% occurring only once. Sample: peripheral blood. These receptors were obtained from a woman between 65 and 79 years old with acute or convalescent COVID-19. Each CDR3 is given with its conserved first and last residue. A D gene is named only where the DNA matches it firmly. Not every row has a clone size; where given, it reads once, few, many or a size class.

J gene	CDR3 length	clone size	V gene	D gene	CDR3 DNA	CDR3 protein
TRBJ1-5	12	.	TRBV15	.	TGTGCCACCAGCGGGACAAGTCAGCCCCAGCATTTT	CATSGTSQPQHF
TRBJ1-1	14	.	TRBV6-1	.	TGTGCCAGCAGTGAGGGCAGGGGTAGGGGTGAAGCTTTCTTT	CASSEGRGRGEAFF
TRBJ1-2	13	.	TRBV5-5	.	TGTGCCAGCAGCCCAGACGGGAGCTATGGCTACACCTTC	CASSPDGSYGYTF
TRBJ1-5	15	.	TRBV13	TRBD1	TGTGCCAGCAGCTTATCCGGCAGGGGGTCTGAGCCCCAGCATTTT	CASSLSGRGSEPQHF
TRBJ1-4	13	.	TRBV29-1	.	TGCAGCGTTTCGGACGAGAGGGATGAAAAACTGTTTTTT	CSVSDERDEKLFF
TRBJ2-3	14	.	TRBV6-6	TRBD2	TGTGCCAGCACCCAGGGACTAGCCGATTTCACGCAGTATTTT	CASTQGLADFTQYF
TRBJ1-6	15	.	TRBV28	TRBD1	TGTGCCAGCAGTGATCCCGGGACAGTTAATTCACCCCTCCACTTT	CASSDPGTVNSPLHF
TRBJ2-7	13	.	TRBV7-2	TRBD2	TGTGCCAGCAGCTTAGGACTAGCGGCCGAGCAGTACTTC	CASSLGLAAEQYF
TRBJ2-3	16	.	TRBV7-6	.	TGTGCCAGCAGCTTAATGCACGGGACTAGCACAGATACGCAGTATTTT	CASSLMHGTSTDTQYF
TRBJ1-4	14	.	TRBV3-1/TRBV3-2	TRBD1	TGTGCCAGCAGCCACGGACAGGGGGCTAGGAAACTGTTTTTT	CASSHGQGARKLFF
TRBJ1-6	19	.	TRBV4-1	.	TGCGCCAGCAGCCAAAGCTACAGGGAAGGGGTCGGGAAGGATTCACCCCTCCACTTT	CASSQSYREGVGKDSPLHF
TRBJ1-2	13	.	TRBV2	.	TGTGCCAGCTTGGCGACAGAGATTGTTGGCTACACCTTC	CASLATEIVGYTF
TRBJ1-5	15	.	TRBV2	.	TGTGCCAGCACCCGCGGGGGGACACAGAATCAGCCCCAGCATTTT	CASTRGGTQNQPQHF
TRBJ2-5	16	.	TRBV5-1	TRBD2	TGCGCCAGCAGACGGGACGGACTAGCAAGGACGGAGACCCAGTACTTC	CASRRDGLARTETQYF
TRBJ1-2	11	.	TRBV29-1	.	TGCAGCGTTGCGTCGAACTATGGCTACACCTTC	CSVASNYGYTF
TRBJ1-5	14	.	TRBV4-1	.	TGCGCCTGCAGCCAACTCGAGGCAGCTCAGCCCCAGCATTTT	CACSQLEAAQPQHF
TRBJ2-4	16	.	TRBV9	.	TGTGCCAGCAGCGTAGATCCGGGACAGCGGGAAAACATTCAGTACTTC	CASSVDPGQRENIQYF
TRBJ2-5	15	.	TRBV7-9	TRBD2	TGTGCCAGCAGCTCCGGGACTAGCGGGGCGGAGACCCAGTACTTC	CASSSGTSGAETQYF
TRBJ1-2	18	.	TRBV7-8	TRBD1	TGTGCCAGCAGCATAGACAGGGGGGGCTTTCAAGGTTCGGTGGGCTACACCTTC	CASSIDRGGFQGSVGYTF
TRBJ1-3	14	.	TRBV5-1	.	TGCGCCAGCAGCGGAGGGGGGGCTGGAAACACCATATATTTT	CASSGGGAGNTIYF
TRBJ2-4	19	.	TRBV11-2	.	TGTGCCAGCAGCTTAGAGCCGTTTGGCGGTCAATTAGCCAAAAACATTCAGTACTTC	CASSLEPFGGQLAKNIQYF
TRBJ1-2	14	.	TRBV7-2	TRBD1	TGTGCCAGCAGCTCTGGGACAGTTGGCTATGGCTACACCTTC	CASSSGTVGYGYTF
TRBJ1-5	16	.	TRBV18	.	TGTGCCAGCTCACCAGTGTACGACAGGAGCAATCAGCCCCAGCATTTT	CASSPVYDRSNQPQHF
TRBJ1-2	11	.	TRBV20-1	TRBD1	TGCAGTGCTAGTCGTGAGGGGGCCCGGAACTTC	CSASREGARNF
TRBJ1-5	12	.	TRBV30	.	TGTGCCTGGAGTGGCGGGAATCAGCCCCAGCATTTT	CAWSGGNQPQHF
TRBJ2-1	13	once	TRBV6-5	TRBD2	TGTGCCAGCAGGGAGGAGCGGGGCAATGAGCAGTTCTTC	CASREERGNEQFF
TRBJ1-4	14	few	TRBV7-2	TRBD1	TGTGCCAGCAGCCGGACAGGGGGGTCGGAAAAACTGTTTTTT	CASSRTGGSEKLFF
TRBJ2-3	15	once	TRBV7-9	TRBD2	TGTGCCAGCAGCGGGCGGGGGGCCGTCACAGATACGCAGTATTTT	CASSGRGAVTDTQYF
TRBJ1-1	13	.	TRBV24-1	.	TGTGCCACCAGTGAGGCAGGGATGCCTGAAGCTTTCTTT	CATSEAGMPEAFF
TRBJ1-1	15	.	TRBV11-3	TRBD1	TGTGCCAGCAGTCCGGCAAGGACAGGGGGCACTGAAGCTTTCTTT	CASSPARTGGTEAFF
TRBJ2-1	15	.	TRBV3-1/TRBV3-2	TRBD1	TGTGCCAGCAGCCAAGAGGGACAGGGTTACAATGAGCAGTTCTTC	CASSQEGQGYNEQFF
TRBJ1-1	15	.	TRBV18	TRBD1	TGTGCCAGCTCACCACCGGGGACAGGGAGCACTGAAGCTTTCTTT	CASSPPGTGSTEAFF
TRBJ2-1	16	.	TRBV7-2	TRBD2	TGTGCCAGCAGCTTATCCCGGGGGGGCCGAGACAATGAGCAGTTCTTC	CASSLSRGGRDNEQFF
TRBJ2-5	16	once	TRBV18	.	TGTGCCAGCTCGGCAGGGACACGAGTATCTCAAGAGACCCAGTACTTC	CASSAGTRVSQETQYF